Presented here are 19 T cell receptor beta chains from one specimen sequenced in a study of breast tumors, draining lymph nodes, adjacent tissues. Axillary draining lymph nodes of breast cancer patients supplied the node samples. TCRdb recomputed calls from the multiplex PCR reads with MiXCR, one row per CDR3 protein. In the table there are 180,000 or so distinct CDR3 sequences, approximately 30% of which are singletons. Sequencing input: axillary lymph node tissue. Source of these receptors: a female donor with breast cancer. Some clones in this sample may be carry-over from other donors' samples.

There are many counts of this clonotype. The chain couples TRBV7-3 to TRBJ2-7; 7 nucleotides match TRBD2. The junction had 10 bases not matched to a gene; V was cut back by 5 bases and J by 3 bases. CDR1 and CDR2 from the germline V gene are SGHTA and FQGTGA. This CDR3 has 15 residues. This CDR3 is CASSPGGSQNYEQYF. The CDR3 bases are TGTGCCAGCAGCCCCGGGGGGAGCCAGAACTACGAGCAGTACTTC.

This clonotype came up many times. This sequence joins TRBV7-3 and TRBJ2-3; 9 bases align to TRBD1. J lost 1 base, V lost 5 bases, and 1 base had no gene match. Germline V gene data show CDR1 as SGHTA and CDR2 as FQGTGA. The CDR3 is made up of 14 amino acids. The CDR3 bases are TGTGCCAGCAGCCGGACAGGGGGCACAGATACGCAGTATTTT. Translating gives CASSRTGGTDTQYF.

The chain couples TRBV4-2 to TRBJ1-1; TRBD1 might be the D (6 bases). This CDR3 is built from 14 residues. Looked up from germline, CDR1 is LGHNA and CDR2 is YNFKEQ. The germline V and J ends were trimmed by 1 base and 2 bases, with 8 bases remaining between them. The CDR3 DNA is TGTGCCAGCAGCCAAGCGGGGGGCAACACTGAAGCTTTCTTT. As protein: CASSQAGGNTEAFF.

Of note for this clonotype: This may be a read error, as it is one base from a much larger clone. This chain uses TRBV11-3 with TRBJ2-3; D is ambiguous. Looked up from germline, CDR1 is SGHNT and CDR2 is YENEEA. This CDR3 is 13 amino acids long. The V end lost 5 bases, the J end lost 8 bases, and 14 bases lay between the germline ends. The DNA of the CDR3 is TGTGCCAGCAGCCCCCTCCTGGATGCTACGCAGTATTTT. It is translated as CASSPLLDATQYF.

This clonotype was found a few times. Since a much larger clone is just one base distant, this may be a read error. The genes are TRBV29-1 and TRBJ2-5, with 7 bases matching TRBD2. Germline V lookup: CDR1 SQVTM, CDR2 ANQGSEA. J gave up 7 bases and V 4 bases, and 9 bases lay outside the gene matches. CDR3 length: 13 residues. The CDR3: CSVGAGGGGTQYF. CDR3 nucleotide sequence: TGCAGCGTTGGGGCTGGGGGGGGGGGGACCCAGTACTTC.

The CDR3 region is CASRDSCGRLAGERTGELFF. The CDR3, as DNA: TGTGCCAGCAGGGATTCCTGTGGGCGACTAGCGGGAGAGCGAACCGGGGAGCTGTTTTTT. The V and J genes are TRBV7-2 and TRBJ2-2; 12 nucleotides line up with TRBD2. The junction had 19 bases not matched to a gene; V was cut back by 6 bases and J by 5 bases. This CDR3 is built from 20 residues. Germline loops: CDR1 SGHTA, CDR2 FQGNSA.

This clonotype was seen repeatedly, ten times or more. The gene calls are TRBV7-3 and TRBJ1-3; tentatively, D is TRBD1 (5 bases). With 0 bases removed from V and 0 bases from J, the gap between germline ends came to 6 bases. From germline, CDR1 is SGHTA and CDR2 FQGTGA. This CDR3 comprises 15 residues. CDR3 coding DNA: TGTGCCAGCAGCTTAACGGGGGGCTCTGGAAACACCATATATTTT. Translated: CASSLTGGSGNTIYF.

This clonotype was recorded a few times. J is TRBJ2-7 and V is TRBV6-1, with D possibly matching TRBD2 (5 bases). V was trimmed by 6 bases and J by 5 bases, leaving 17 bases between them. There are 14 residues in the CDR3. The germline gives CDR1 MNHNS, CDR2 SASEGT. CDR3 in amino acids: CASRRGPPKDEQYF. The CDR3 nucleotides read TGTGCCAGCAGGCGCGGGCCCCCGAAGGACGAGCAGTACTTC.

This clonotype was recorded a few times. V and J are TRBV27 and TRBJ2-3, with 7 nucleotides matching TRBD2. V lost 0 bases, J lost 4 bases, and 4 bases stayed unmatched. This CDR3 is 15 amino acids long. The germline gives CDR1 MNHEY, CDR2 SMNVEV (reference sequence). For the CDR3, the DNA is TGTGCCAGCAGTTTATCGCACCGGGGGGCAGATACGCAGTATTTT. It yields the protein CASSLSHRGADTQYF.

On this clonotype: The germline gene is not matched at one end of the junction; a read error may be the cause. The chain recombines TRBV19 with TRBJ2-5, with unresolved D. This CDR3 is 14 amino acids long. Germline-derived CDR1 and CDR2 are LNHDA and SQIVND (reference sequence). CDR3 sequence (DNA): TGTGCCAGAAGTATCCATATTAGCCAGGAGACCCAGTACTTC. It codes for CARSIHISQETQYF. Full variable domain (missing parts from reference TRBV19 and TRBJ2-5): DGGITQSPKYLFRKEGQNVTLSCEQNLNHDAMYWYRQDPGQGLRLIYYSQIVNDFQKGDIAEGYSVSREKKESFPLTVTSAQKNPTAFYLCARSIHISQETQYFGPGTRLLVL.

This rearrangement joins TRBV28 to TRBJ2-7; D is perhaps TRBD2 (6 bases). Germline V gene data show CDR1 as MDHEN and CDR2 as SYDVKM. This CDR3 region has 14 residues. V shed 0 bases and J shed 8 bases, with 14 bases lying between them. CDR3 amino acids: CASSLWPRGNQQYF. The DNA for the CDR3 is TGTGCCAGCAGTTTATGGCCTCGCGGGAACCAGCAGTACTTC.

This clonotype has more than one count but fewer than ten. The J gene is TRBJ1-4, the V gene TRBV28; possible D gene TRBD1, 6 bases. The germline CDR1 and CDR2 sequences are MDHEN and SYDVKM. Deletions cut 7 bases from V and 6 bases from J, with 15 bases between. The CDR3 sequence is 14 residues long. CDR3 in DNA: TGTGCCAGCAAACCGACAGGACCCCATGAAAAACTGTTTTTT. This gives the protein CASKPTGPHEKLFF.

For this clonotype: A much larger clone sits a single nucleotide away, making a read error possible. The chain is built from TRBV6-6 and TRBJ2-1, with D possibly being TRBD1 or TRBD2 (5 bases each). The CDR3 covers 17 residues. Trimming removed 6 bases from V and 6 bases from J, with 24 bases in between. Looked up from germline, CDR1 is MNHNY and CDR2 is SVGAGI (reference sequence). The CDR3 region has the DNA TGTGCCAGCAGCAACTACGGGGCACTCCCGGTTAGCAATGAGCAGTTCTTC. It yields the protein CASSNYGALPVSNEQFF.

The table lists this clonotype with many counts. This chain uses TRBV10-2 with TRBJ2-7; D is ambiguous. The germline V and J ends were trimmed by 3 bases and 4 bases, with 4 bases remaining between them. The CDR3 loop spans 11 amino acids. The germline V gene encodes CDR1 WSHSY and CDR2 SAAADI. Written as DNA, the CDR3 is TGCGCCAGCAGTGATGGGTACGAGCAGTACGTC. It specifies CASSDGYEQYV.

The chain has TRBV29-1 and TRBJ2-3, with 9 bases identical to TRBD2. The CDR3 runs 13 residues. The V gene end was trimmed by 8 bases and the J gene end by 4 bases; junction bases not matched to a gene: 7. The germline V gene encodes CDR1 SQVTM and CDR2 ANQGSEA. The CDR3: CSLSGGPADTQYF. The CDR3 DNA reads TGCAGCCTTAGCGGGGGTCCCGCAGATACGCAGTATTTT.

CDR3 sequence: CASSPTGEYAGAFF. The DNA for the CDR3 is TGTGCCAGCAGTCCGACAGGGGAGTACGCTGGAGCTTTCTTT. The chain has TRBV28 and TRBJ1-1, with TRBD1 matching over 8 bases. The CDR3 covers 14 residues. Losses at the gene ends were 5 bases for V and 10 bases for J; bases not matched to a gene: 12. CDR1 is MDHEN, CDR2 SYDVKM, per germline.

The sample holds many counts of this clonotype. This rearrangement joins TRBV7-3 to TRBJ2-1; no clear D gene. There are 15 residues in the CDR3. Germline CDR1 SGHTA, CDR2 FQGTGA. Trimming stripped 1 base from V and 0 bases from J, with 7 bases between. For the CDR3, the DNA is TGTGCCAGCAGCTTAATCCGAAGCTCCTACAATGAGCAGTTCTTC. It encodes CASSLIRSSYNEQFF.

The table lists this clonotype with a few counts. The chain employs TRBV10-3 and TRBJ1-2; D perhaps matches TRBD1 (5 bases). V was shortened by 0 bases and J by 8 bases, with 16 bases between the two germline ends. The CDR3 contains 15 residues. Germline V CDR1 and CDR2: ENHRY, SYGVKD. The CDR3 protein is CAISESKRGYRGYTF. The CDR3 DNA sequence: TGTGCCATCAGTGAGTCGAAGAGGGGTTACCGCGGCTACACCTTC.

This clonotype was seen ten or more times. The chain uses TRBV24-1 and TRBJ2-1, with 10 bases aligning to TRBD2. This CDR3 region has 16 residues. J was trimmed by 3 bases and V by 3 bases; bases with no gene match: 4. Per the germline V gene, CDR1 is KGHDR and CDR2 is SFDVKD. CDR3 nucleotides: TGTGCCACCAGTGATCCACTAGCGGGACTCTACAATGAGCAGTTCTTC. As protein: CATSDPLAGLYNEQFF.